This is a list of T cell receptor beta chains from one sample in a study of long-term antiretroviral therapy in people with HIV. Generated by immunoSEQ multiplex PCR, the TCRdb table keeps only in-frame clones and is missing some. The table includes around 40,000 clones, approximately 85% detected once. Source: unsorted PBMCs, taken 2.2 years after starting antiretroviral therapy. The receptors shown here come from a man aged 18 to 29 with HIV. The CDR3 runs from the conserved cysteine through the conserved F or W. D genes are given only for firm matches. Only part of the rows carry a size: once, few, many, or a class if the clone is expanded.

d_call j_call v_call clone_size cdr3_aa cdr3_nt
- TRBJ2-1 TRBV5-1 - CASSLKDGGRLFF TGCGCCAGCAGCTTGAAGGATGGAGGGCGGCTTTTCTTC
- TRBJ1-1 TRBV6-5 - CASSYNSYTEAFF TGTGCCAGCAGTTACAACAGCTACACTGAAGCTTTCTTT
- TRBJ2-5 TRBV9 once CASSVGRGQETQYF TGTGCCAGCAGCGTAGGAAGGGGGCAAGAGACCCAGTACTTC
- TRBJ2-3 TRBV4-2 - CASSPGRTDTQYF TGTGCCAGCAGCCCGGGGCGAACAGATACGCAGTATTTT
- TRBJ1-2 TRBV28 - CASSLRGYSYGYTF TGTGCCAGCAGTTTAAGGGGTTATTCGTATGGCTACACCTTC
- TRBJ2-7 TRBV4-1 - CASSQVGGRRGEQYF TGCGCCAGCAGCCAAGTTGGCGGGCGCAGAGGCGAGCAGTACTTC
- TRBJ1-2 TRBV11-2 - CASSLGAGYGYTF TGTGCCAGCAGCTTAGGGGCAGGCTATGGCTACACCTTC
TRBD1 TRBJ1-2 TRBV18 - CASSPVRDRVNYGYTF TGTGCCAGCTCACCAGTGCGGGACAGGGTTAACTATGGCTACACCTTC
- TRBJ2-5 TRBV7-3 - CASSLEGRRLAGPQETQYF TGTGCCAGCAGCTTAGAGGGACGGAGGCTAGCCGGTCCTCAAGAGACCCAGTACTTC
- TRBJ1-5 TRBV10-1 - CASSELGTGSSSNQPQHF TGCGCCAGCAGTGAGTTAGGTACAGGTTCAAGTAGCAATCAGCCCCAGCATTTT
- TRBJ2-7 TRBV6-5 - CASSKTGRAYEQYF TGTGCCAGCAGCAAGACAGGGAGGGCCTACGAGCAGTACTTC
TRBD1 TRBJ2-7 TRBV19 - CASSIGTGSLYEQYF TGTGCCAGTAGTATCGGGACAGGGTCTTTGTACGAGCAGTACTTC
TRBD1 TRBJ2-7 TRBV2 - CATGPGTGAREQYF TGTGCCACCGGACCCGGGACAGGGGCGCGGGAGCAGTACTTC
TRBD1 TRBJ1-2 TRBV6-6 - CASRDGQGNYGYTF TGTGCCAGCAGGGATGGACAGGGGAACTATGGCTACACCTTC
TRBD1 TRBJ2-1 TRBV12-5 - CASGLPTGDNEQFF TGTGCTAGTGGTTTGCCCACAGGGGATAATGAGCAGTTCTTC
TRBD2 TRBJ2-3 TRBV2 medium-sized CASIDGGKSRTDTQYF TGTGCCAGCATCGACGGGGGGAAGTCTCGCACAGATACGCAGTATTTT
- TRBJ1-4 TRBV4-3 once CASSQVVEGKLFF TGCGCCAGCAGCCAAGTGGTGGAGGGAAAACTGTTTTTT
- TRBJ1-1 TRBV29-1 - CSVEDQAPGRTEAFF TGCAGCGTTGAAGATCAGGCCCCGGGGAGGACTGAAGCTTTCTTT
- TRBJ2-1 TRBV7-9 - CASSLDRSEQFF TGTGCCAGCAGCTTAGATAGGAGTGAGCAGTTCTTC
TRBD1 TRBJ1-5 TRBV7-9 - CASSTGTGGPQPQHF TGTGCCAGCAGCACCGGGACAGGGGGCCCACAGCCCCAGCATTTT
- TRBJ2-2 TRBV7-6 - CASSFLSTGELFF TGTGCCAGCAGCTTTCTCTCGACCGGGGAGCTGTTTTTT
- TRBJ2-5 TRBV5-1 - CASSRSSAGMQETQYF TGCGCCAGCAGCAGATCCTCCGCGGGGATGCAGGAGACCCAGTACTTC
- TRBJ1-1 TRBV19 - CASSTRQVGSTEAFF TGTGCCAGTAGTACCAGACAGGTCGGAAGCACTGAAGCTTTCTTT
TRBD1 TRBJ2-2 TRBV28 - CASSLAGTGKDTGELFF TGTGCCAGCAGTTTAGCCGGGACAGGGAAGGACACCGGGGAGCTGTTTTTT
- TRBJ2-5 TRBV2 once CASRDLGTQYF TGTGCCAGCCGGGACTTAGGGACCCAGTACTTC
- TRBJ2-7 TRBV29-1 - CSVVEGQKSTYEQYF TGCAGCGTTGTAGAAGGTCAGAAATCAACCTACGAGCAGTACTTC
- TRBJ2-5 TRBV15 - CATSRDTKGRETQYF TGTGCCACCAGCAGAGATACGAAGGGGAGGGAGACCCAGTACTTC
- TRBJ1-2 TRBV6-1 - CASKDLYYGYTF TGTGCCAGCAAGGACCTTTACTATGGCTACACCTTC
- TRBJ1-5 TRBV19 - CASSPPGIQPQHF TGTGCCAGTAGTCCCCCCGGGATTCAGCCCCAGCATTTT
TRBD1 TRBJ2-4 TRBV7-6 few CASSPGLTGVENIQYF TGTGCCAGCAGCCCGGGGTTGACAGGGGTCGAAAACATTCAGTACTTC
- TRBJ1-2 TRBV5-1 - CASSLATGSPPGYTF TGCGCCAGCAGCTTGGCCACCGGCAGTCCCCCCGGCTACACCTTC
- TRBJ1-1 TRBV27 - CASSLSPGITTEAFF TGTGCCAGCAGTTTATCGCCCGGGATTACGACTGAAGCTTTCTTT
- TRBJ1-6 TRBV11-1 - CASSLEGNYNSPLHF TGTGCCAGCAGCTTAGAAGGGAACTATAATTCACCCCTCCACTTT
- TRBJ1-1 TRBV19 - CASSSPSEAFF TGTGCCAGTAGTAGTCCAAGTGAAGCTTTCTTT
TRBD2 TRBJ2-3 TRBV6-5 - CASSSLAGRSTDTQYF TGTGCCAGCAGTTCCCTAGCGGGTCGAAGCACAGATACGCAGTATTTT
TRBD1 TRBJ2-3 TRBV4-2 - CASSQEGTGAQGTQYF TGTGCCAGCAGCCAAGAGGGGACAGGGGCACAGGGTACGCAGTATTTT
TRBD2 TRBJ2-7 TRBV6-1 once CASSVLAGTYEQYF TGTGCCAGCAGTGTACTAGCGGGGACCTACGAGCAGTACTTC
TRBD1 TRBJ1-4 TRBV30 - CAWGQGASEKLFF TGTGCCTGGGGCCAGGGGGCGAGTGAAAAACTGTTTTTT
- TRBJ2-7 TRBV28 - CASRTAVGATVEQYF TGTGCCAGCAGGACTGCGGTGGGTGCCACAGTCGAGCAGTACTTC
- TRBJ1-5 TRBV11-1 - CASSPSFEPQHF TGTGCCAGCAGCCCCTCTTTTGAGCCCCAGCATTTT
- TRBJ2-7 TRBV13 - CASSPAVGAEQYF TGTGCCAGCAGCCCGGCGGTAGGGGCCGAGCAGTACTTC
- TRBJ2-5 TRBV30 - CAWSVWGTFQETQYF TGTGCCTGGAGTGTATGGGGGACTTTCCAAGAGACCCAGTACTTC
- TRBJ1-4 TRBV21-1 - CASTGEWGVNEKLFF TGTGCCAGCACCGGGGAGTGGGGAGTTAATGAAAAACTGTTTTTT
TRBD2 TRBJ2-1 TRBV15 - CATSRDQGSSGYNEQFF TGTGCCACCAGCAGAGATCAGGGGTCTAGCGGGTACAATGAGCAGTTCTTC
TRBD1 TRBJ1-4 TRBV7-2 - CASSESGQGINEKLFF TGTGCCAGCAGCGAATCAGGACAGGGAATTAATGAAAAACTGTTTTTT
- TRBJ2-5 TRBV7-2 - CASSRGRLQETQYF TGTGCCAGCAGTCGAGGACGGCTACAAGAGACCCAGTACTTC
- TRBJ1-4 TRBV10-2 - CASSDPGGYGSEKLFF TGCGCCAGCAGTGATCCGGGGGGTTACGGAAGTGAAAAACTGTTTTTT
- TRBJ1-6 TRBV25-1 - CASRPGGSYNSPLHF TGTGCCAGCAGGCCCGGGGGGTCCTATAATTCACCCCTCCACTTT
TRBD1 TRBJ1-2 TRBV7-2 - CASSGGTGDIYGYTF TGTGCCAGCAGCGGGGGGACAGGGGATATCTATGGCTACACCTTC
- TRBJ1-5 TRBV13 few CASSLAGDQNQPQHF TGTGCCAGCAGCTTGGCGGGGGACCAAAATCAGCCCCAGCATTTT
TRBD2 TRBJ2-1 TRBV28 - CASSLDPRLALNEQFF TGTGCCAGCAGTTTAGATCCGAGACTAGCTTTGAATGAGCAGTTCTTC
- TRBJ1-2 TRBV19 - CASSGSGRGLGYTF TGTGCCAGTAGTGGCTCCGGCCGGGGCTTGGGCTACACCTTC
- TRBJ2-7 TRBV19 - CATISGDRPYEQYF TGTGCCACCATCAGCGGGGACAGGCCCTACGAGCAGTACTTC
- TRBJ2-5 TRBV23-1 - CASSQSRTVQETQYF TGCGCCAGCAGTCAATCTAGGACGGTCCAAGAGACCCAGTACTTC
- TRBJ2-6 TRBV15 - CATSRVQGTGANVLTF TGTGCCACCAGCAGAGTTCAGGGGACAGGGGCCAACGTCCTGACTTTC
TRBD2 TRBJ2-3 TRBV10-1 - CASSSRVAGLKDTQYF TGCGCCAGCAGCTCGAGGGTAGCGGGGCTAAAAGATACGCAGTATTTT
TRBD2 TRBJ2-3 TRBV6-1 - CASSGMTSGGADTQYF TGTGCCAGCAGTGGGATGACTAGCGGGGGGGCAGATACGCAGTATTTT